Listed below are T cell receptor beta chains from one sample, sequenced in a study of blood T cell repertoires in COVID-19. The protocol was immunoSEQ multiplex PCR, while the TCRdb copy is restricted to in-frame clones and leaves out a portion. Of over 95,000 clones detected, about 88% appear once; the ten largest clones hold 7.5% to 9.5%. The sample taken for sequencing was peripheral blood. These receptors came from a woman aged 70-85 years who had recovered from COVID-19. Both conserved end residues are part of each CDR3. D genes are given only for firm matches. Expanded clones are given a class, and other clones once, few, many or no size at all.

j_gene | v_gene | abundance | d_gene | CDR3aa | CDR3nt
TRBJ1-1 | TRBV11-2 | once | TRBD1 | CASSLAGQGTEAFF | TGTGCCAGCAGCTTGGCGGGACAGGGAACTGAAGCTTTCTTT
TRBJ1-5 | TRBV5-6 | few | - | CASSLRGQPQHF | TGTGCCAGCAGCCTCAGGGGTCAGCCCCAGCATTTT
TRBJ2-7 | TRBV10-3 | - | TRBD1 | CAIRGGGQGFYEQYF | TGTGCCATCCGTGGAGGGGGACAGGGGTTCTACGAGCAGTACTTC
TRBJ2-2 | TRBV5-1 | - | TRBD1 | CASSSGTGVTGELFF | TGCGCCAGCAGCTCCGGGACAGGGGTTACCGGGGAGCTGTTTTTT
TRBJ1-2 | TRBV4-3 | - | - | CASSQESSSKRGYTF | TGCGCCAGCAGCCAAGAAAGCAGCTCGAAGCGGGGCTACACCTTC
TRBJ2-5 | TRBV19 | - | - | CASSMSGGAKTQYF | TGTGCCAGTAGTATGTCTGGGGGCGCGAAGACCCAGTACTTC
TRBJ2-2 | TRBV4-2 | once | TRBD2 | CASSETSGNTGELFF | TGTGCCAGCAGCGAGACTAGCGGAAACACCGGGGAGCTGTTTTTT
TRBJ1-3 | TRBV21-1 | - | - | CASSKGWGQLRGNTIYF | TGTGCCAGCAGCAAAGGTTGGGGACAGCTGAGGGGAAACACCATATATTTT
TRBJ2-1 | TRBV5-4 | - | - | CASSQGLPSYNEQFF | TGTGCCAGCAGCCAGGGACTGCCCTCCTACAATGAGCAGTTCTTC
TRBJ2-5 | TRBV4-3 | - | TRBD1 | CASSQDPGTGGAADSTQYF | TGCGCCAGCAGCCAAGACCCCGGGACAGGGGGCGCCGCGGATTCGACCCAGTACTTC
TRBJ2-3 | TRBV15 | - | - | CATSAPSSGSTDTQYF | TGTGCCACCAGCGCCCCCTCGTCGGGTAGCACAGATACGCAGTATTTT
TRBJ2-5 | TRBV6-6 | - | TRBD2 | CASSRGLAAQETQYF | TGTGCCAGCAGCCGGGGACTAGCGGCCCAAGAGACCCAGTACTTC
TRBJ2-5 | TRBV7-2 | - | TRBD2 | CASSLGLGGQETQYF | TGTGCCAGCAGCTTGGGACTAGGGGGCCAAGAGACCCAGTACTTC
TRBJ1-1 | TRBV27 | - | TRBD1 | CASGDRGPLDEAFF | TGTGCCAGCGGGGACAGGGGGCCCTTGGATGAAGCTTTCTTT
TRBJ1-2 | TRBV4-3 | - | - | CASSQDYGGTYGYTF | TGCGCCAGCAGCCAAGATTACGGGGGAACCTATGGCTACACCTTC